This T cell receptor beta chain was documented in a study of blood T cell repertoires in COVID-19 (dated by TCRdb to the early 2020s). General notes on the study: Samples from collaborators originated in the United States, Italy and Spain and spanned both the acute and convalescent phases of COVID-19. The material from the prospective study consisted of cDNA or gDNA derived from T cells, B-cell-depleted T cells, or PBMCs. The dataset comprised deeply sampled blood TCRbeta repertoires from subjects exposed to, actively infected with, or recovered from COVID-19. A freely available public database, intended as a resource for researchers studying the immune response to SARS-CoV-2, is where the repertoires were released. The samples were drawn from the first 160 participants of the ongoing ImmuneRACE study and from 1,200 or so subjects provided by 6 global collaborators. Nearly every sample came with metadata listing a de-identified subject ID, COVID-19 status, age in years and sex. Where HLA class I and class II types were available, the types were taken from metadata supplied by the sample provider, not from assay-based typing. Overall study outcomes, separate from this receptor: Clinical and demographic metadata were provided uncurated, with the amount varying by source and participant.

CDR3 length: 15 amino acids, cysteine to phenylalanine. The DNA shown is the 45-base CDR3, in frame from base 1. CDR1 and CDR2 are read off the germline V gene (reference sequence) as SEHNR and FQNEAQ. V is pruned by 1 base and J by 0 bases, leaving 1 base of the junction without a gene match. Worth noting for this clone: Its antigen specificity is not known. No qualities accompany the bases; no much larger clone lies one base away.

The collaborating institutions used their own protocols to collect whole blood in K2EDTA tubes. For TCRbeta analysis, collaborators shipped samples as frozen whole blood, isolated PBMCs, or DNA extracted from either of those sample types. TCRbeta CDR3 regions were amplified from genomic DNA using the immunoSEQ Assay, a bias-controlled multiplex PCR. Per the source publication's procedure: Within the assay, amplification of reference gene primers was used to estimate how many nucleated cells each sample contained. Sequence reads were collapsed and filtered to measure the absolute abundance of every unique TCRbeta CDR3 rearrangement. Productive Simpson clonality was computed per sample as the square root of Simpson's diversity index over productive rearrangements. Here the immuneACCESS table is served through TCRdb, limited to in-frame sequences with V and J called. Missing clones are a known gap in these copies; in checked studies unresolved V genes cover under half, and the rest lacks a known reason. The V and J calls and clone size come from that table; D and trimming were worked out from the DNA. The sample table contains some 250,000 clones; only one count was recorded for 88% of them. The top ten clones comprise about 0.8% of the sample.

Sequencing used peripheral blood. The TCR originated in a woman aged 25 to 45 with acute or convalescent COVID-19. The chain employs TRBV7-9 and TRBJ2-7, with 9 bases in between that match TRBD2. Here is the DNA: TGTGCCAGCAGCTTAGGGACTAGCGCCTCCTACGAGCAGTACTTC. Translation gives CASSLGTSASYEQYF.